The 30 T cell receptor beta chains listed next were all sequenced from one sample in a study of T cell responses to AZD1222 COVID-19 vaccine. Sequencing used immunoSEQ multiplex PCR; TCRdb keeps in-frame clones, though not all of them. Here the sample spans about 130,000 clones, 92% being singletons. Sequenced here: peripheral blood, sampled on day 0 of AZD1222 vaccination. Receptor source: an adult in good health.

This chain connects TRBV18 to TRBJ1-3; 7 positions agree with TRBD1. With V trimmed by 2 bases and J by 0 bases, 7 bases remained unmatched. This CDR3 region has 17 residues. Per germline, CDR1 KGHSH and CDR2 LQKENI. As DNA, the CDR3 is TGTGCCAGCTCACCAGCTCCCGGGACAGACTCTGGAAACACCATATATTTT. This sequence encodes CASSPAPGTDSGNTIYF.

The chain joins TRBV2 to TRBJ1-4, with 7 bases fitting TRBD1. CDR3 length: 14 residues. Trimming cost V 7 bases and J 7 bases; bases outside gene matches: 9. CDR1 and CDR2 from the germline V gene are SNHLY and FYNNEI. The CDR3 DNA follows: TGTGCCAGCATCGAAGAGGGGGCGGGTGAAAAACTGTTTTTT. Its protein is CASIEEGAGEKLFF.

V gene TRBV4-3 combines with J gene TRBJ1-2; D not certain. This CDR3 is 15 amino acids long. The V and J ends lost 0 bases and 2 bases respectively, with 10 bases between them. CDR1 and CDR2 (germline): LGHNA, YSLEER. The CDR3 sequence: CASSQDRWANYGYTF. In DNA form, the CDR3 reads TGCGCCAGCAGCCAAGATCGGTGGGCCAACTATGGCTACACCTTC.

The chain has TRBV27 and TRBJ1-1; D perhaps matches TRBD1 (6 bases). In germline, CDR1 is MNHEY, CDR2 SMNVEV (reference sequence). The CDR3 runs 12 residues. V dropped 4 bases and J dropped 10 bases, with 13 bases sitting between them. The CDR3 loop is CASSSTGWRAFF. The CDR3 DNA reads TGTGCCAGCAGTTCCACAGGGTGGAGAGCTTTCTTT.

V gene TRBV2 combines with J gene TRBJ1-5, with TRBD1 as a possible D gene (5 bases). Trimming took off 5 bases at V and 11 bases at J, with 25 bases between the two ends. The CDR3 covers 16 residues. The germline V gene encodes CDR1 SNHLY and CDR2 FYNNEI. CDR3 DNA sequence: TGTGCCAGCAGTTCGACAGAATCCCCCTTCGGAGTGACCCAGCATTTT. It is translated as CASSSTESPFGVTQHF.

This clone was found once. This sequence joins TRBV23-1 and TRBJ2-3; D perhaps matches TRBD1 (5 bases). Being an ORF, TRBV23-1 has a function that is uncertain. Trimming left V 3 bases short and J 2 bases short, with 24 bases between. The CDR3 has 19 residues. The CDR3 reads CASSHGQGFLLPITDTQYF. In nucleotides, the CDR3 is TGCGCCAGCAGTCACGGGCAGGGTTTCCTCCTCCCCATCACAGATACGCAGTATTTT.

The chain couples TRBV7-9 to TRBJ2-1; possible D gene TRBD1, 5 bases. CDR1 SEHNR and CDR2 FQNEAQ come from the germline V gene (reference sequence). CDR3 length: 11 residues. Trimming removed 2 bases at V and 10 bases at J, with 6 bases between. The CDR3 loop reads CASSLNREQFF. The CDR3 nucleotides read TGTGCCAGCAGCTTAAACAGGGAGCAGTTCTTC.

The chain uses TRBV9 and TRBJ2-2; 9 bases line up with TRBD2. The germline CDR1 and CDR2 sequences are SGDLS and YYNGEE. Trimming took 0 bases from V and 4 from J; bases not matched to a gene: 1. The CDR3 has 15 amino acids. The CDR3 nucleotides read TGTGCCAGCAGCGTAGCGACTAGCGGCACCGGGGAGCTGTTTTTT. Translation: CASSVATSGTGELFF. The whole variable domain, remainder taken from reference TRBV9 and TRBJ2-2, is DSGVTQTPKHLITATGQRVTLRCSPRSGDLSVYWYQQSLDQGLQFLIQYYNGEERAKGNILERFSAQQFPDLHSELNLSSLELGDSALYFCASSVATSGTGELFFGEGSRLTVL.

The gene calls are TRBV5-8 and TRBJ1-5; D ambiguous. The CDR3 contains 12 residues. Trimming removed 4 bases at V and 7 bases at J, with 9 bases between. In germline, CDR1 is SGHTS, CDR2 YDEGEE. CDR3 sequence: CASSPYSQPQHF. CDR3 coding DNA: TGTGCCAGCAGCCCTTATTCACAGCCCCAGCATTTT.

The chain has TRBV7-2 and TRBJ1-1; D is perhaps TRBD1 (6 bases). CDR3 length equals 15 residues. V lost 3 bases, J lost 2 bases, and 13 bases lay in between. Germline V CDR1 and CDR2: SGHTA, FQGNSA. The CDR3 loop is CASSLAGQLNTEAFF. The CDR3 nucleotides read TGTGCCAGCAGCTTGGCAGGACAGCTTAACACTGAAGCTTTCTTT.

This sequence joins TRBV28 and TRBJ1-5, with 8 bases identical to TRBD1. CDR1 is MDHEN, CDR2 SYDVKM, per germline. J lost 0 bases, V lost 6 bases, and 16 bases had no gene match. The CDR3 is 19 residues long. The CDR3 spells CASRPLGQGASYSNQPQHF. The CDR3 DNA follows: TGTGCCAGCAGGCCCCTTGGGCAGGGGGCCTCTTATAGCAATCAGCCCCAGCATTTT.

This clone was seen a single time. The chain carries TRBV18 and TRBJ2-3, with 11 nucleotides matching TRBD2. V gave up 3 bases and J gave up 0 bases; unmatched junction bases: 5. The CDR3 is 17 residues long. Germline loops: CDR1 KGHSH, CDR2 LQKENI. CDR3 loop: CASSPTSGASSTDTQYF. In DNA, the CDR3 is TGTGCCAGCTCACCGACTAGCGGGGCCTCTAGCACAGATACGCAGTATTTT.

In its sample, this clone was seen a few times. V usage is TRBV2 and J usage is TRBJ1-3; D is perhaps TRBD1 (5 bases). Germline lookup yields CDR1 SNHLY and CDR2 FYNNEI. The length of the CDR3 is 15 residues. The V and J ends lost 5 bases and 0 bases respectively, with 11 bases between them. CDR3 amino acids: CASSRTGVSGNTIYF. CDR3 sequence (DNA): TGTGCCAGCAGTCGGACGGGGGTCTCTGGAAACACCATATATTTT.

The J gene is TRBJ2-5, the V gene TRBV7-8; no firm D call. V was trimmed by 6 bases and J by 2 bases, leaving 13 bases between them. This CDR3 contains 14 residues. Germline lookup yields CDR1 SGHVS and CDR2 FQNEAQ. The CDR3 coding sequence is TGTGCCAGCAGGCCCAGAATGGGGCAAGAGACCCAGTACTTC. Protein product: CASRPRMGQETQYF.

The chain employs TRBV10-3 and TRBJ2-7; maybe TRBD2 (5 bases). The CDR3 runs 11 residues. Trimming took off 3 bases at V and 7 bases at J, with 7 bases between the two ends. The germline gives CDR1 ENHRY, CDR2 SYGVKD. This CDR3 is CAISDGEEQYF. The CDR3 DNA follows: TGTGCCATCAGTGACGGGGAGGAGCAGTACTTC.

This chain connects TRBV10-2 to TRBJ1-4; TRBD1 might be the D (6 bases). V was clipped by 6 bases and J by 4 bases, with 18 bases between them. This CDR3 contains 16 residues. Germline V gene lookup returns CDR1 WSHSY and CDR2 SAAADI. The CDR3, as DNA: TGCGCCAGCAGCCGGGACATAGCGGGATATAATGAAAAACTGTTTTTT. This codes for CASSRDIAGYNEKLFF.

The V gene is TRBV7-9, the J gene TRBJ1-6; no firm D call. The CDR3 loop spans 14 amino acids. Trimming pared 1 base from V and 11 bases from J, leaving 12 bases between. Germline lookup yields CDR1 SEHNR and CDR2 FQNEAQ (reference sequence). CDR3 amino acids: CASSLEGLIPPLHF. The CDR3, as DNA: TGTGCCAGCAGCTTAGAGGGCTTAATCCCACCCCTCCACTTT.

This chain connects TRBV7-8 to TRBJ2-5; D is ambiguous. The V end lost 3 bases, the J end lost 4 bases, and 18 bases lay between the germline ends. Germline-derived CDR1 and CDR2 are SGHVS and FQNEAQ. This CDR3 region has 16 residues. Here the CDR3 DNA reads TGTGCCAGCAGCTTGGTAGATACGGCTGACGGAGAGACCCAGTACTTC. This encodes CASSLVDTADGETQYF.

The V and J genes are TRBV6-1 and TRBJ2-3; D gene ambiguous. Germline assignment: CDR1 MNHNS and CDR2 SASEGT. This CDR3 comprises 16 residues. Trimming removed 0 bases at V and 0 bases at J, with 10 bases between. Here the CDR3 DNA reads TGTGCCAGCAGTGAAGCTGGCCGGTCTAGCACAGATACGCAGTATTTT. The encoded protein is CASSEAGRSSTDTQYF.

The genes are TRBV7-9 and TRBJ2-2; D is perhaps TRBD1 (6 bases). The CDR3 runs to 17 residues. CDR1 is SEHNR, CDR2 FQNEAQ, per germline (reference sequence). Trimming pared 1 base from V and 6 bases from J, leaving 18 bases between. CDR3 in amino acids: CASSLGRQVPRAGELFF. In DNA, the CDR3 is TGTGCCAGCAGCTTAGGGAGACAGGTTCCACGAGCCGGGGAGCTGTTTTTT.

This chain joins TRBV30 and TRBJ2-1; the D gene is possibly TRBD2 (5 bases). The V end lost 3 bases, the J end lost 9 bases, and 21 bases lay between the germline ends. This CDR3 region has 15 residues. Germline V gene sequence: CDR1 GTSNPN, CDR2 SVGIG (reference sequence). The CDR3 sequence is CAWSVPRRRRSEQFF. CDR3 in DNA: TGTGCCTGGAGCGTCCCACGCCGGCGGAGGAGTGAGCAGTTCTTC.

As for this clone: Distinct nucleotide sequences in the sample also encode this CDR3. The V gene is TRBV5-1, the J gene TRBJ1-3; possibly TRBD1 for D (5 bases). V was trimmed by 4 bases and J by 3 bases, leaving 11 bases between them. CDR1 and CDR2 (germline): SGHRS, YFSETQ. The CDR3 spans 14 residues. The CDR3 nucleotides read TGCGCCAGCAGCCTCGCAGACAGTGGAAACACCATATATTTT. This codes for CASSLADSGNTIYF.

This chain uses TRBV14 with TRBJ2-2; D may be TRBD2 (6 bases). The CDR3 is 15 amino acids. Between the trimmed V and J ends, which lost 0 bases and 8 bases, there was a span of 13 bases. Per germline, CDR1 SGHDN and CDR2 FVKESK. The CDR3 region is CASSQDFARGGELFF. In DNA form, the CDR3 reads TGTGCCAGCAGCCAAGATTTCGCCCGGGGGGGGGAGCTGTTTTTT.

The V call is TRBV7-2, the J call TRBJ1-1, with D possibly TRBD1 on 6 matching bases. V lost 2 bases to trimming and J lost 3 bases, with 10 bases between them. This CDR3 spans 14 amino acids. CDR1 is SGHTA and CDR2 is FQGNSA in the germline V gene. The CDR3 nucleotides are TGTGCCAGCAGCTTAATGAGGGGGGACACTGAAGCTTTCTTT. Its translation is CASSLMRGDTEAFF. Full variable domain (remainder filled in from reference TRBV7-2 and TRBJ1-1): GAGVSQSPSNKVTEKGKDVELRCDPISGHTALYWYRQSLGQGLEFLIYFQGNSAPDKSGLPSDRFSAERTGGSVSTLTIQRTQQEDSAVYLCASSLMRGDTEAFFGQGTRLTVV.

The V gene is TRBV7-3, the J gene TRBJ2-1, with TRBD2 matching over 8 bases. J was trimmed by 8 bases and V by 5 bases; bases with no gene match: 14. The CDR3 is 16 amino acids. The germline CDR1 and CDR2 sequences are SGHTA and FQGTGA. The CDR3 region is CASSPKGGLVWDEQFF. The DNA for the CDR3 is TGTGCCAGCAGCCCCAAAGGGGGACTAGTTTGGGATGAGCAGTTCTTC.

The chain carries TRBV19 and TRBJ1-2, with TRBD1 identical over 7 bases. Germline values: CDR1 LNHDA, CDR2 SQIVND (reference sequence). After removal of 1 base from V and 4 bases from J, the junction contained 6 bases not matched to a gene. The CDR3 consists of 15 residues. The CDR3 DNA reads TGTGCCAGTAGTATAGGATCCGGGACAGTCTATGGCTACACCTTC. Amino acids: CASSIGSGTVYGYTF.

This clone was seen once. The V gene is TRBV7-2, the J gene TRBJ2-3, with 8 bases fitting TRBD2. This CDR3 comprises 15 residues. In germline, CDR1 is SGHTA, CDR2 FQGNSA. After removal of 3 bases from V and 4 bases from J, the junction contained 6 bases not matched to a gene. CDR3: CASSLGLEGADTQYF. The CDR3 nucleotides are TGTGCCAGCAGCTTGGGACTAGAAGGGGCAGATACGCAGTATTTT.

V gene TRBV4-3 combines with J gene TRBJ1-3, with 12 bases matching TRBD1. Losses at the gene ends were 2 bases for V and 3 bases for J; bases not matched to a gene: 5. From germline, CDR1 is LGHNA and CDR2 YSLEER. This CDR3 is built from 17 residues. CDR3 sequence (DNA): TGCGCCAGCAGCCAAACCGGGACAGGGGGCTTTGGAAACACCATATATTTT. Protein product: CASSQTGTGGFGNTIYF.

J is TRBJ1-1 and V is TRBV2, with TRBD1 as a possible D gene (6 bases). Germline CDR1 reads SNHLY; CDR2 reads FYNNEI. The germline V and J ends were trimmed by 7 bases and 3 bases, with 12 bases remaining between them. The CDR3 runs to 13 residues. CDR3 amino acids: CASTQDSYTEAFF. CDR3 nucleotide sequence: TGTGCCAGCACCCAGGACAGTTACACTGAAGCTTTCTTT.

On this clone itself: This sample also contains other DNA sequences that code for the same CDR3. The chain links TRBV5-1 to TRBJ2-2; D gene uncertain. Per germline, CDR1 SGHRS and CDR2 YFSETQ. The germline V and J ends were trimmed by 3 bases and 0 bases, with 3 bases remaining between them. The CDR3 has 13 amino acids. CDR3 bases: TGCGCCAGCAGCTCCGCGAACACCGGGGAGCTGTTTTTT. The encoded protein is CASSSANTGELFF. Based on the CDR3 plus reference TRBV5-1 and TRBJ2-2, the full variable domain is KAGVTQTPRYLIKTRGQQVTLSCSPISGHRSVSWYQQTPGQGLQFLFEYFSETQRNKGNFPGRFSGRQFSNSRSEMNVSTLELGDSALYLCASSSANTGELFFGEGSRLTVL.